The 32 T cell receptor beta chains listed next were all sequenced from one sample in a study of T cells in Graves' hyperthyroidism and ophthalmopathy. From RNA transcripts, TCR beta CDR3 regions were amplified. HTBI primers were employed in a first-round RT-PCR of the TCR CDR3. From the multiplex PCR reads, TCRdb called clonotypes with MiXCR, one entry per CDR3 protein. Counted here are about 420,000 distinct CDR3 sequences, roughly an eighth occurring once; the ten biggest clones make up more than 4.5%. Sequences were obtained from blood. Source of these receptors: a woman younger than 35 with Graves' hyperthyroidism.

Many counts were recorded for this clonotype. This chain links TRBV30 with TRBJ1-2; possibly TRBD1 for D (6 bases). Trimming removed 6 bases at V and 8 bases at J, with 19 bases between. Germline V gene lookup returns CDR1 GTSNPN and CDR2 SVGIG (reference sequence). This CDR3 region has 13 residues. CDR3 amino acids: CACHRDASSGYTF. The DNA for the CDR3 is TGTGCCTGCCACAGGGACGCCTCGTCCGGCTACACCTTC. The variable domain in full, with the rest retrieved from reference TRBV30 and TRBJ1-2, is SQTIHQWPATLVQPVGSPLSLECTVEGTSNPNLYWYRQAAGRGLQLLFYSVGIGQISSEVPQNLSASRPQDRQFILSSKKLLLSDSGFYLCACHRDASSGYTFGSGTRLTVV.

The chain couples TRBV5-5 to TRBJ2-7; D gene ambiguous. The germline V gene encodes CDR1 SGHKS and CDR2 YYEKEE (reference sequence). V shed 2 bases and J shed 3 bases, with 12 bases lying between them. This CDR3 comprises 14 residues. CDR3 loop: CASSFFASLYEQYF. In DNA, the CDR3 is TGTGCCAGCAGCTTCTTTGCCAGTCTCTACGAGCAGTACTTC.

The sample holds many counts of this clonotype. In nucleotides, the CDR3 is TGTGCCAGCAGCCAATACCAGGGGGCGGCTGGCTACGAGCAGTACTTC. It codes for CASSQYQGAAGYEQYF. This sequence joins TRBV3-1 and TRBJ2-7; 8 positions agree with TRBD1. The germline V gene has CDR1 LGHDT and CDR2 YNNKEL (reference sequence). The CDR3 is made up of 16 amino acids. V lost 2 bases, J lost 3 bases, and 9 bases stayed unmatched.

Many counts were recorded for this clonotype. This chain joins TRBV6-2 or TRBV6-3 and TRBJ1-5; D is uncertain. Germline CDR1 and CDR2: MNHEY and SVGEGT. The CDR3 loop spans 11 amino acids. Trimming shortened V by 4 bases and J by 7 bases, and 5 bases separated the two germline ends. CDR3 sequence (DNA): TGTGCCAGCAGTTCAGGACAGCCCCAGCATTTT. Translating gives CASSSGQPQHF.

This clonotype was recorded many times. The chain employs TRBV10-3 and TRBJ2-7, with D possibly being TRBD1 (6 bases). The CDR3 consists of 15 residues. Trimming shortened V by 0 bases and J by 5 bases, and 14 bases separated the two germline ends. Germline V CDR1 and CDR2: ENHRY, SYGVKD. The CDR3 bases are TGTGCCATCAGTGAGTCGGAAAGGGGGATCGACGAGCAGTACTTC. This gives the protein CAISESERGIDEQYF.

This clonotype was seen ten or more times. V and J are TRBV9 and TRBJ2-5; 12 bases align to TRBD2. This CDR3 has 17 amino acids. In germline, CDR1 is SGDLS, CDR2 YYNGEE. With V trimmed by 0 bases and J by 4 bases, 7 bases remained unmatched. The CDR3 region has the DNA TGTGCCAGCAGCGTAGCCCCACTAGCGGGAGGTTCAGAGACCCAGTACTTC. As protein: CASSVAPLAGGSETQYF.

This clonotype was seen repeatedly, ten times or more. The chain has TRBV3-1 and TRBJ1-2; 8 bases match TRBD1. The CDR3 loop spans 15 amino acids. With V trimmed by 1 base and J by 8 bases, 9 bases remained unmatched. The germline V gene has CDR1 LGHDT and CDR2 YNNKEL (reference sequence). Here the CDR3 reads CASSQGIQGAFGYTF. CDR3 coding DNA: TGTGCCAGCAGCCAAGGTATCCAGGGGGCCTTCGGCTACACCTTC.

This clonotype turned up a few times. This may be a read error, as it is one base from a much larger clone. V usage is TRBV5-1 and J usage is TRBJ2-7; the match to TRBD2 covers 11 bases. Per the germline V gene, CDR1 is SGHRS and CDR2 is YFSETQ. This CDR3 has 15 residues. The CDR3 region is CAGSSRLAGPYEQYF. CDR3 sequence (DNA): TGCGCCGGCAGCTCAAGACTAGCGGGACCCTACGAGCAGTACTTC.

This clonotype occurred a few times. The genes are TRBV5-1 and TRBJ2-5; a possible D gene is TRBD2 (5 bases). The CDR3 contains 15 residues. V was pared by 0 bases and J by 2 bases, with 11 bases between. Germline CDR1 reads SGHRS; CDR2 reads YFSETQ. In DNA, the CDR3 is TGCGCCAGCAGCTTGGGGCGGGCTTATCAAGAGACCCAGTACTTC. Residues: CASSLGRAYQETQYF. Full variable domain (rest looked up from reference TRBV5-1 and TRBJ2-5): KAGVTQTPRYLIKTRGQQVTLSCSPISGHRSVSWYQQTPGQGLQFLFEYFSETQRNKGNFPGRFSGRQFSNSRSEMNVSTLELGDSALYLCASSLGRAYQETQYFGPGTRLLVL.

This clonotype was seen a few times. The DNA of the CDR3 is TGTGCCAGCAAACAGGACCCTGGGAATGGCTACACCTTC. Protein: CASKQDPGNGYTF. V gene TRBV7-6 combines with J gene TRBJ1-2; possibly TRBD1 for D (5 bases). In germline, CDR1 is SGHVS, CDR2 FNYEAQ. The V end lost 7 bases, the J end lost 6 bases, and 15 bases lay between the germline ends. CDR3 length equals 13 residues.

This clonotype appeared many times. V and J are TRBV30 and TRBJ2-3, with no clear D. Per the germline V gene, CDR1 is GTSNPN and CDR2 is SVGIG (reference sequence). This CDR3 region has 13 residues. The V end lost 2 bases, the J end lost 0 bases, and 6 bases lay between the germline ends. The CDR3 here is CAWSIDSTDTQYF. In DNA, the CDR3 is TGTGCCTGGAGTATCGACAGCACAGATACGCAGTATTTT.

This clonotype was seen repeatedly, ten times or more. The chain carries TRBV30 and TRBJ2-7, with D possibly called TRBD1 or TRBD2 (5 bases each). Trimming removed 1 base at V and 2 bases at J, with 15 bases between. Germline V lookup: CDR1 GTSNPN, CDR2 SVGIG (reference sequence). This CDR3 contains 15 residues. This CDR3 is CAWSDPGTGPYEQYF. DNA of the CDR3: TGTGCCTGGAGTGACCCCGGGACGGGACCCTACGAGCAGTACTTC.

This clonotype occurred many times. The chain has TRBV27 and TRBJ1-6; possible D gene TRBD1, 6 bases. From germline, CDR1 is MNHEY and CDR2 SMNVEV (reference sequence). CDR3 length: 15 residues. V lost 2 bases and J lost 9, with 14 bases in between. Written as DNA, the CDR3 is TGTGCCAGCAGTTTAGTGGGCAGGGGAGGTTCACCCCTCCACTTT. This translates into CASSLVGRGGSPLHF.

This chain joins TRBV10-3 and TRBJ2-7; D is ambiguous. The CDR3 loop spans 13 amino acids. Germline CDR1 and CDR2: ENHRY and SYGVKD. The V end lost 4 bases, the J end lost 0 bases, and 7 bases lay between the germline ends. CDR3 bases: TGTGCCATCAGTGTAGGATCCTCCTACGAGCAGTACTTC. This codes for CAISVGSSYEQYF.

This clonotype was counted ten times or more. The chain carries TRBV12-3 or TRBV12-4 and TRBJ2-7; TRBD1 matches 8 bases. V trimming: 6 bases; J trimming: 1 base; junction bases outside the gene matches: 5. The CDR3 is made up of 14 amino acids. CDR3 protein: CASRLQGVSYEQYF. DNA of the CDR3: TGTGCCAGCAGACTACAGGGGGTTTCCTACGAGCAGTACTTC.

This clonotype was counted between two and nine times. Because the CDR3 is missing its conserved closing phenylalanine or tryptophan, this is likely a read error. The V and J genes are TRBV28 and TRBJ2-2; TRBD1 is a possible D gene (6 bases). The CDR3 has 14 residues. V was pared by 6 bases and J by 3 bases, with 11 bases between. Germline lookup yields CDR1 MDHEN and CDR2 SYDVKM. The chain's CDR3 is CASSLSGDTGELFS. The CDR3 bases are TGTGCCAGCAGCCTTTCAGGGGACACCGGGGAGCTGTTTTCT.

This clonotype was seen repeatedly, ten times or more. The CDR3 sequence: CATSASQGYEQYF. CDR3 sequence (DNA): TGTGCCACCAGCGCCTCTCAGGGCTACGAGCAGTACTTC. The chain carries TRBV15 and TRBJ2-7; possibly TRBD1 for D (5 bases). CDR1 is LNHNV and CDR2 is YYDKDF in the germline V gene (reference sequence). The CDR3 spans 13 residues. The ends were cut back, 5 bases at V and 3 bases at J, with 11 bases in the middle.

Remarks on this clonotype: Since a much larger clone is just one base distant, this may be a read error. This chain joins TRBV2 and TRBJ1-2; 12 bases are a match to TRBD1. The CDR3 is 16 residues long. Germline V CDR1 and CDR2: SNHLY, FYNNEI. V trimming: 4 bases; J trimming: 4 bases; junction bases outside the gene matches: 7. CDR3: CASSASRDRGLYGYTF. As DNA, the CDR3 is TGTGCCAGCAGTGCGAGCCGGGACAGGGGGCTCTATGGCTACACCTTC.

This clonotype was observed many times. The V gene is TRBV24-1, the J gene TRBJ2-7; 10 bases agree with TRBD1. Germline CDR1 is KGHDR and CDR2 is SFDVKD. Trimming at V came to 3 bases and at J to 7 bases, leaving 8 bases not matched to a gene. The CDR3 totals 15 residues. CDR3 in amino acids: CATSDRTTGGREQYF. The CDR3 region has the DNA TGTGCCACCAGTGATCGAACGACAGGGGGCCGGGAGCAGTACTTC.

Note on this clonotype: A much larger clone differs from this one at a single base, so this may be a read error. The CDR3 nucleotides read TGTGCCAGCAGCCAAGATCGGGGGTGGAGTGGCTACGCCTTC. Its protein is CASSQDRGWSGYAF. The chain recombines TRBV14 with TRBJ1-2; tentative D call: TRBD1 (5 bases). This CDR3 has 14 amino acids. CDR1 and CDR2 from the germline V gene are SGHDN and FVKESK.

This clonotype was picked up many times. This chain uses TRBV28 with TRBJ1-5, with unresolved D. V lost 5 bases, J lost 0 bases, and 11 bases lay in between. Looked up from germline, CDR1 is MDHEN and CDR2 is SYDVKM. There are 15 residues in the CDR3. The CDR3 nucleotides are TGTGCCAGCAGTCCGACGCAGACTAGCAATCAGCCCCAGCATTTT. It is translated as CASSPTQTSNQPQHF.

This clonotype turned up a few times. This chain connects TRBV7-9 to TRBJ2-7, with 7 bases aligning to TRBD1. The CDR3 is 17 residues long. Per the germline V gene, CDR1 is SEHNR and CDR2 is FQNEAQ (reference sequence). Trimming took 1 base from V and 7 from J; bases not matched to a gene: 16. CDR3 coding DNA: TGTGCCAGCAGCTTAGTGGGGTCCCAGGGGGAAGAATGGGAGCAGTACTTC. It yields the protein CASSLVGSQGEEWEQYF.

The V gene is TRBV6-6, the J gene TRBJ1-1, with 7 positions matching TRBD1. Trimming at V came to 0 bases and at J to 4 bases, leaving 5 bases not matched to a gene. This CDR3 has 15 amino acids. The germline V gene has CDR1 MNHNY and CDR2 SVGAGI (reference sequence). DNA of the CDR3: TGTGCCAGCAGTTACTCTATACAGGGGACCACTGAAGCTTTCTTT. It specifies CASSYSIQGTTEAFF.

V gene TRBV15 combines with J gene TRBJ1-6; D gene unclear. The germline V and J ends were trimmed by 8 bases and 2 bases, with 4 bases remaining between them. Germline CDR1 and CDR2: LNHNV and YYDKDF (reference sequence). The CDR3 runs to 12 residues. The CDR3 reads CATGTYNSPLHF. In nucleotides, the CDR3 is TGTGCCACCGGCACCTATAATTCACCCCTCCACTTT.

This clonotype has only a few counts. The chain has TRBV4-1 and TRBJ2-7, with D perhaps matching TRBD2 (5 bases). Germline CDR1 and CDR2: MGHRA and YSYEKL. The CDR3 consists of 15 residues. Trimming took off 0 bases at V and 2 bases at J, with 11 bases between the two ends. The DNA of the CDR3 is TGCGCCAGCAGCCAAGACGACGGGAAACCCTACGAGCAGTACTTC. Residues: CASSQDDGKPYEQYF.

At least ten counts were recorded for this clonotype. V gene TRBV4-3 combines with J gene TRBJ2-5; TRBD2 matches 9 bases. Germline CDR1 and CDR2: LGHNA and YSLEER. V gave up 0 bases and J gave up 2 bases; unmatched junction bases: 10. CDR3 length equals 18 residues. CDR3 bases: TGCGCCAGCAGCCAAGAAGGAGGGCTAGCGGGGATACAAGAGACCCAGTACTTC. Encoded protein: CASSQEGGLAGIQETQYF.

This clonotype was seen at least ten times. This sequence joins TRBV3-1 and TRBJ2-5; D is uncertain. Germline V gene lookup returns CDR1 LGHDT and CDR2 YNNKEL (reference sequence). The CDR3 loop spans 14 amino acids. The V end lost 1 base, the J end lost 5 bases, and 11 bases lay between the germline ends. For the CDR3, the DNA is TGTGCCAGCAGCCAAGGTCCAGCTACGGAGACCCAGTACTTC. This codes for CASSQGPATETQYF.

At least ten counts were recorded for this clonotype. The rearrangement links TRBV14 to TRBJ2-3, with 8 bases that match TRBD1. V lost 3 bases and J lost 5; bases outside the gene matches: 13. Germline CDR1 is SGHDN and CDR2 is FVKESK. The CDR3 length is 17 residues. DNA for the CDR3: TGTGCCAGCAGCCACTCTAATCAGGGGGCGATTGGAGATACGCAGTATTTT. Encoded protein: CASSHSNQGAIGDTQYF.

This clonotype was seen at least ten times. The V gene is TRBV27, the J gene TRBJ2-7; D might be TRBD1 or TRBD2, each matching 5 bases. V lost 5 bases and J lost 2, with 13 bases in between. The germline gives CDR1 MNHEY, CDR2 SMNVEV (reference sequence). The CDR3 extends over 14 amino acids. The CDR3 DNA reads TGTGCCAGCAGTCCTTGGGGACGGGCCTACGAGCAGTACTTC. It translates to CASSPWGRAYEQYF.

Comments on this clonotype: A much larger clone lies one base from this, so it may be a read error. V usage is TRBV18 and J usage is TRBJ1-2, with D possibly matching TRBD1 (5 bases). The V end was cut by 3 bases, the J end by 5 bases, with 13 bases between. Germline CDR1 and CDR2: KGHSH and LQKENI. The length of the CDR3 is 14 residues. The CDR3 loop is CASSPAEQGYGYTF. CDR3 bases: TGTGCCAGCTCACCGGCGGAGCAGGGATATGGCTACACCTTC.

V is TRBV2 and J is TRBJ1-3; 9 bases agree with TRBD1. CDR3 length equals 16 residues. Germline V CDR1 and CDR2: SNHLY, FYNNEI. Unmatched junction bases numbered 5, after V lost 5 bases and J lost 0 bases. CDR3 sequence (DNA): TGTGCCAGCAGTCCGGACAGGGGTAGCTCTGGAAACACCATATATTTT. Residues: CASSPDRGSSGNTIYF.

The chain couples TRBV3-1 to TRBJ2-2; D not certain. Germline V CDR1 and CDR2: LGHDT, YNNKEL (reference sequence). The CDR3 is 14 amino acids. V was trimmed by 2 bases and J by 5 bases, leaving 9 bases between them. The DNA for the CDR3 is TGTGCCAGCAGCCAAAGAAGTAGAACCGGGGAGCTGTTTTTT. Its protein is CASSQRSRTGELFF.